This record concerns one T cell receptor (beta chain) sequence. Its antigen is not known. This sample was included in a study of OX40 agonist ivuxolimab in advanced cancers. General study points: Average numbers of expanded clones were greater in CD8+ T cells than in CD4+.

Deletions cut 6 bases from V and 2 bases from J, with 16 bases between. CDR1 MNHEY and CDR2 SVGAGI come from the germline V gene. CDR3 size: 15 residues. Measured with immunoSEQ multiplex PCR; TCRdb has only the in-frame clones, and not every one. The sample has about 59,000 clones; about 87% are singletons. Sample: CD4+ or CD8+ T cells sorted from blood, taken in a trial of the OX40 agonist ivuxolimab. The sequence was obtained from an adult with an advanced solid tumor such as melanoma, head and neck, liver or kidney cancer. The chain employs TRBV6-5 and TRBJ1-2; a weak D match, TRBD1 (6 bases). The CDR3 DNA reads TGTGCCAGCAGGGGGGGGCAGCGGGCCAACTATGGCTACACCTTC. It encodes CASRGGQRANYGYTF.